This TCR beta chain comes out of a study of blood T cell repertoires in COVID-19. Across the study: From the United States, Italy and Spain came samples of acute and convalescent COVID-19.

This clone was recorded once. Trimming pared 4 bases from V and 0 bases from J, leaving 6 bases between. CDR1 and CDR2 (germline): SGHTA, FQGNSA. The CDR3 is 14 amino acids. Assignments of participants to cohorts depended upon their own reported clinical history. Libraries were prepared by immunoSEQ multiplex PCR; TCRdb keeps only in-frame clonotypes and omits some of them. The top ten clones hold roughly 8.3% of a sample with hundreds of thousands of clones, approximately 90% of them seen once. The sequenced sample was PBMCs or T cells enriched from blood (not recorded which). The chain carries TRBV7-2 and TRBJ1-4; D call uncertain. The receptor comes from a man between 40 and 49 years old who had recovered from COVID-19. This chain's CDR3 is CASSWAPTNEKLFF. The CDR3 DNA reads as TGTGCCAGCAGCTGGGCTCCAACTAATGAAAAACTGTTTTTT.